The entry below gives a single T cell receptor (beta chain) sequence along with its context. No antigen is known for it. The PCR contained 60 Vbeta and 13 Jbeta primers. Assay used: immunoSEQ multiplex PCR; TCRdb lists only in-frame clones, some missing. Of about 100,000 clones in the sample, 65% to 75% were seen once. These data are taken from a study of cytomegalovirus exposure and HLA in healthy donors. Study-level findings and limits: Later on, an analysis showed TCR association rates differing by HLA locus, with DRB1 the most and HLA-C the fewest. An analysis was carried out at a later point. It showed that HLA-associated TCR beta chains were more clonally expanded than equally common non-associated chains. Cytomegalovirus-associated TCR beta chains were listed, numbering under 200.

The CDR3 loop spans 15 amino acids. Germline loops: CDR1 LNHDA, CDR2 SQIVND (reference sequence). V lost 6 bases to trimming and J lost 3 bases; unmatched junction nucleotides: 6. The sample was PBMCs. The TCR originated in a woman aged 18-30 years in good health and CMV-seropositive. V and J are TRBV19 and TRBJ2-1; 9 bases match TRBD2. CDR3: CASRVAGALYNEQFF. The CDR3, as DNA: TGTGCCAGTAGGGTAGCGGGAGCTCTCTACAATGAGCAGTTCTTC.